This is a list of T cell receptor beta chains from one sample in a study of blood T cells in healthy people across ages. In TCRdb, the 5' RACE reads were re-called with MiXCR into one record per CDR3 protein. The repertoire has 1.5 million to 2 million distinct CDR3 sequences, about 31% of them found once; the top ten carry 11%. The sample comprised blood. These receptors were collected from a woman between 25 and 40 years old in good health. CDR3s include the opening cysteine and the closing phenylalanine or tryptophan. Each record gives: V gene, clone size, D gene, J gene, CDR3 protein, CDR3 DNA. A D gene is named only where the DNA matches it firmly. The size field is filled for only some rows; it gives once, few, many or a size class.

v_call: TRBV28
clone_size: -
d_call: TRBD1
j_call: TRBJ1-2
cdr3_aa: CASRTMGQSYGYTF
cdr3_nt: TGTGCCAGCAGAACTATGGGACAGTCTTATGGCTACACCTTC

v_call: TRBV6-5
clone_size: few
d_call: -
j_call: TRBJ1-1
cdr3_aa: CASGMGVGTEAFF
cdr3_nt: TGTGCCAGCGGCATGGGGGTAGGGACTGAAGCTTTCTTT

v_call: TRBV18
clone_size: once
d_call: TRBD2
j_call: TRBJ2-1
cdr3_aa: CASSPSLGGSGREQFF
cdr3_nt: TGTGCCAGCTCACCAAGTCTGGGCGGGAGCGGTCGTGAGCAGTTCTTC

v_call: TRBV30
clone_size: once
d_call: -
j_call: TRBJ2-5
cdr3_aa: CAWSVTFTQETQYF
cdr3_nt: TGTGCCTGGAGTGTTACATTCACCCAAGAGACCCAGTACTTC

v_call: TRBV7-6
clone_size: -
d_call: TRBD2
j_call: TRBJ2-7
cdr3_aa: CASNLGASGSYEQYF
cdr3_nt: TGTGCCAGCAACTTAGGGGCTAGCGGGAGTTACGAGCAGTACTTC

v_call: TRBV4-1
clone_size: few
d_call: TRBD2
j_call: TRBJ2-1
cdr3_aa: CASSRWTSGGEEQFF
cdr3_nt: TGCGCCAGCAGCCGCTGGACTAGCGGGGGGGAGGAGCAGTTCTTC

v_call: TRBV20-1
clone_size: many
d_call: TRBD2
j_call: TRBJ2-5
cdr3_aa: CSAEAGGWYQETQYF
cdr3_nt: TGCAGTGCTGAGGCGGGGGGCTGGTACCAAGAGACCCAGTACTTC

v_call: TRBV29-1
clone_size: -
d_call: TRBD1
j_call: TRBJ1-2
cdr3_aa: CSDGTAEGPYGYTF
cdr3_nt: TGCAGCGACGGGACAGCTGAGGGGCCTTATGGCTACACCTTC

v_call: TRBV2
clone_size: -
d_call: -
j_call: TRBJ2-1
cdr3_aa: CASSEARMKQFF
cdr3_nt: TGTGCCAGCAGTGAAGCGCGCATGAAGCAGTTCTTC

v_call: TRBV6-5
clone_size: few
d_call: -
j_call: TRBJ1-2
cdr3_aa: CASSPETEANYGYTF
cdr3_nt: TGTGCCAGCAGCCCTGAGACAGAAGCTAACTATGGCTACACCTTC

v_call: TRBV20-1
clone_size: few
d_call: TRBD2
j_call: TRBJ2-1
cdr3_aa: CSARDNLAGYEQFF
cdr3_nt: TGCAGTGCTAGAGATAACCTAGCGGGATACGAGCAGTTCTTC

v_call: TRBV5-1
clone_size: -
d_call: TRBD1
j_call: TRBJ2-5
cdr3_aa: CASSLQGIPNERYF
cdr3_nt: TGCGCCAGCAGCTTACAGGGGATCCCCAACGAGCGGTACTTC

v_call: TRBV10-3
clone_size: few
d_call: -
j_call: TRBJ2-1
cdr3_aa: CAISEYGSSYNEQFF
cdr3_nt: TGTGCCATCAGTGAGTACGGAAGCTCCTACAATGAGCAGTTCTTC

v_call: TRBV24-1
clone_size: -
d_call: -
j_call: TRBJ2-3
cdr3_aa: CATSEFFTDTQYF
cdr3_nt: TGTGCCACCAGTGAATTTTTTACAGATACGCAGTATTTT

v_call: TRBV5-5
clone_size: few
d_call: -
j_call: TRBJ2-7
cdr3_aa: CASSLADWDPSGEQYF
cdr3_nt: TGTGCCAGCAGCTTGGCCGATTGGGACCCTTCGGGGGAGCAGTACTTC

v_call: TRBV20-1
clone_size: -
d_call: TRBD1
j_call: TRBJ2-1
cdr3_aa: CSAVDSDRGIDEQFF
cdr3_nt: TGCAGTGCCGTAGATTCGGACAGGGGGATCGATGAGCAGTTCTTC

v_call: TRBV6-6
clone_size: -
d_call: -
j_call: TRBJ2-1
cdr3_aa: CASSHLTGEAYNEQFF
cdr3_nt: TGTGCCAGCAGCCACCTAACGGGAGAGGCCTACAATGAGCAGTTCTTC

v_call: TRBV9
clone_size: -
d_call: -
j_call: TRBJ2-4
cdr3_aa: CASSVGSGDIQYF
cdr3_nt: TGTGCCAGCAGCGTGGGGAGTGGAGACATTCAGTACTTC

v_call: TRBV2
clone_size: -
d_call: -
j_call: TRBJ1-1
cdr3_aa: CASTPLLPEAFF
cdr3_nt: TGTGCCAGCACACCCCTACTGCCTGAAGCTTTCTTT

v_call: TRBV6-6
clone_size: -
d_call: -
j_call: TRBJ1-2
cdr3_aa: CASTDPAYCGYTF
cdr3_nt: TGTGCCAGCACCGACCCAGCCTACTGTGGCTACACCTTC

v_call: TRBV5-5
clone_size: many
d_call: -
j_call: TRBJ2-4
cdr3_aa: CASSLVLDQKKNIQYF
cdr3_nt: TGTGCCAGCAGCTTGGTCCTCGACCAGAAGAAAAACATTCAGTACTTC

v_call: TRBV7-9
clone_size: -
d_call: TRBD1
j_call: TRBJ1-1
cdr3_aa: CASSSTGVGAFF
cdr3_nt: TGTGCCAGCAGCTCGACAGGGGTTGGAGCTTTCTTT

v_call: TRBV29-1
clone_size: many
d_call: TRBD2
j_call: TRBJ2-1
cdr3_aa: CSATTSGHEQFF
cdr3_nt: TGCAGCGCGACGACTAGCGGGCATGAGCAGTTCTTC

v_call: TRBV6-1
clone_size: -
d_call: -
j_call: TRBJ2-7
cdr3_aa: CASSPGAYYGQYF
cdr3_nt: TGTGCCAGCAGCCCTGGGGCCTACTACGGGCAGTACTTC

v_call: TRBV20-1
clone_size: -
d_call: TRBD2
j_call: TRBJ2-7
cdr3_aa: CSARSSLEGGTYEQYF
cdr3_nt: TGCAGTGCTAGATCCTCCCTGGAGGGAGGGACCTACGAGCAGTACTTC

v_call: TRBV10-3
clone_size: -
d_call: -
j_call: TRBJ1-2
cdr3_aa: CAINTARGPDGYTF
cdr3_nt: TGTGCCATCAATACAGCAAGGGGACCTGATGGCTACACCTTC

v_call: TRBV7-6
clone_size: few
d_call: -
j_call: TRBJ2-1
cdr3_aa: CASSLSPPGINEQFF
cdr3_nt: TGTGCCAGCAGCTTATCGCCCCCTGGGATCAATGAGCAGTTCTTC

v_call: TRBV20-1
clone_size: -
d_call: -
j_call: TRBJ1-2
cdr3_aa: CSAARDSTYGYTF
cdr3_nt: TGCAGTGCTGCCCGGGACTCCACCTATGGCTACACCTTC

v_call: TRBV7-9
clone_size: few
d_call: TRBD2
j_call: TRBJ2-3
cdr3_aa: CADTGTSSDTQYF
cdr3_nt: TGTGCAGACACCGGGACTAGCAGCGATACGCAGTATTTT

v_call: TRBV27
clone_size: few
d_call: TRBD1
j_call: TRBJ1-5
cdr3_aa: CASSERQGTVQPQHF
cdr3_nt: TGTGCCAGCAGTGAAAGACAGGGGACGGTTCAGCCCCAGCATTTT

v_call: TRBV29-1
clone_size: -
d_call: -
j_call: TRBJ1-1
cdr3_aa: CSVAGVYEAFF
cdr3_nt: TGCAGCGTTGCAGGGGTCTATGAAGCTTTCTTT

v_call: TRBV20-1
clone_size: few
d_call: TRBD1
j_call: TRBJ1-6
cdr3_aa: CSARETGQISSPLHF
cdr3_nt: TGCAGTGCTAGAGAGACAGGGCAAATTAGTTCACCCCTCCACTTT

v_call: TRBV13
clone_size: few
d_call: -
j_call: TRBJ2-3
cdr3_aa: CASSLDLSPDTQYF
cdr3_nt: TGTGCCAGCAGCTTAGACCTCAGCCCAGATACGCAGTATTTT

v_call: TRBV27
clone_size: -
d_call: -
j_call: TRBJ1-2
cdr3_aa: CASGSAPALRRKISNYGYTF
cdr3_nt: TGTGCCAGCGGCTCCGCGCCCGCCCTCAGGCGGAAGATAAGTAACTATGGCTACACCTTC

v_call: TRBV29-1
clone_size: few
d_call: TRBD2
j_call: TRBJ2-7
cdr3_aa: CSVWTSGHTYEQYF
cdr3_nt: TGCAGCGTCTGGACTAGCGGGCATACCTACGAGCAGTACTTC

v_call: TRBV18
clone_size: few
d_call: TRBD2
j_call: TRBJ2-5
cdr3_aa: CASSRLAEGYNEQYF
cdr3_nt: TGTGCCAGCTCAAGACTAGCAGAGGGGTACAATGAGCAGTACTTC

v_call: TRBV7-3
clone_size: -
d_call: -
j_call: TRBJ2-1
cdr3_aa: CASSLAGLPSDEQFF
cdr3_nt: TGTGCCAGCAGCTTAGCGGGTCTGCCGTCGGATGAGCAGTTCTTC

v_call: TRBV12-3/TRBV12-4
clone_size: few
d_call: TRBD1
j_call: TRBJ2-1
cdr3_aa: CASRGGQVKLNEQFF
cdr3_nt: TGTGCCAGCAGAGGGGGACAGGTGAAGTTAAATGAGCAGTTCTTC

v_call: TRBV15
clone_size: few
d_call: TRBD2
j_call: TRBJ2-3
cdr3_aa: CATSRDRIAGEADTQYF
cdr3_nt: TGTGCCACCAGCAGAGATAGAATAGCGGGAGAAGCAGATACGCAGTATTTT

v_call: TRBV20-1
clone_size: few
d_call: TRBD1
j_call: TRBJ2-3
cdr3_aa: CSAKQGGGSTDTQYF
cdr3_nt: TGCAGTGCTAAACAGGGGGGCGGCTCCACAGATACGCAGTATTTT

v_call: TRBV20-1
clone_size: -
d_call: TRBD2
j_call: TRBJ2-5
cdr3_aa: CSARAPSGVPQETQYF
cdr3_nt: TGCAGTGCTAGGGCCCCTAGCGGAGTGCCCCAAGAGACCCAGTACTTC

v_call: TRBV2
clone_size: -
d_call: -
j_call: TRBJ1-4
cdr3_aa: CASAGREGGEKLFF
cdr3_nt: TGTGCCAGCGCCGGCAGGGAAGGAGGAGAAAAACTGTTTTTT

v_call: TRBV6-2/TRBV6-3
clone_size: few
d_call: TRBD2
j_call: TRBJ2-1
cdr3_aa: CASTALAVEYNEQFF
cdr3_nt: TGTGCCAGCACCGCACTAGCGGTCGAATACAATGAGCAGTTCTTC

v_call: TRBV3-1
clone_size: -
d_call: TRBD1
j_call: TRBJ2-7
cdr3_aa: CASSQSWTGSEQYF
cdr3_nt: TGTGCCAGCAGCCAGTCCTGGACAGGGTCCGAGCAGTACTTC

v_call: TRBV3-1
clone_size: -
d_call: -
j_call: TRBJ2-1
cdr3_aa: CANPRGASYNEQFF
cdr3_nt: TGTGCCAACCCAAGAGGCGCCTCCTACAATGAGCAGTTCTTC

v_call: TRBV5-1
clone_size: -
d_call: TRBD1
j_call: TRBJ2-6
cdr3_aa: CASSLILASGTGSSGANVLTF
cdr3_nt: TGCGCCAGCAGCTTGATCTTAGCCTCCGGGACAGGCAGCTCTGGGGCCAACGTCCTGACTTTC

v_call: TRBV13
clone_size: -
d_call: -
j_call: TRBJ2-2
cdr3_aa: CASSLGHPGGTTNTGELFF
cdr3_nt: TGTGCCAGCAGCTTAGGCCACCCTGGGGGGACAACGAACACCGGGGAGCTGTTTTTT

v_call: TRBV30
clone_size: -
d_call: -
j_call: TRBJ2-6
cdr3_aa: CAWRVHRGYLFSGANVLTF
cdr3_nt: TGTGCCTGGAGGGTACACCGGGGGTACCTGTTCTCTGGGGCCAACGTCCTGACTTTC

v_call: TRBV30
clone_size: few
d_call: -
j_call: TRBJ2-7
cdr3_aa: CAWRGTYEQYF
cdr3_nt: TGTGCCTGGAGGGGGACCTACGAGCAGTACTTC

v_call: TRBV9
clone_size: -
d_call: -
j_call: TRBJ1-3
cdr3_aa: CASSVGLSGNTIYF
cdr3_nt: TGTGCCAGCAGCGTAGGCCTCTCTGGAAACACCATATATTTT

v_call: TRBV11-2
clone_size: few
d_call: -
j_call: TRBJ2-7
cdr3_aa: CASSLYRVRNEQYF
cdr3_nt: TGTGCCAGCAGCTTATATAGGGTACGGAACGAGCAGTACTTC

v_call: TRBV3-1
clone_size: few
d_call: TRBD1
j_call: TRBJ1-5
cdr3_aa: CASSPAAGQGPQHF
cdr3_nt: TGTGCCAGCAGCCCAGCGGCGGGACAGGGGCCCCAGCATTTT

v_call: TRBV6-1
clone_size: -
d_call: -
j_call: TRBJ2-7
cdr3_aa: CASSDLGQSYEQYF
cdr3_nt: TGTGCCAGCAGTGATTTAGGACAAAGCTACGAGCAGTACTTC

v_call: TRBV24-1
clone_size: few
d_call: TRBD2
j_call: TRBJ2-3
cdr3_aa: CATSLGGISTDTRYF
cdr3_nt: TGTGCCACATCGCTGGGAGGGATTTCGACAGATACGCGGTATTTT

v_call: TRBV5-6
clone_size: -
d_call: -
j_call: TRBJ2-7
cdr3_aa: CASSLAGAYCEQYF
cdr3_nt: TGTGCCAGCAGCTTGGCAGGGGCGTACTGCGAGCAGTACTTC

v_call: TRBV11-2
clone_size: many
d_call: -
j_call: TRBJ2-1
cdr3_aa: CASSPRSGPYNEQFF
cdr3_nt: TGTGCCAGCAGCCCCAGGAGCGGGCCTTACAATGAGCAGTTCTTC

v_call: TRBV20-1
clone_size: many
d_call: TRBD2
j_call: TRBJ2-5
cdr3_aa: CSARDEAGGQETQYF
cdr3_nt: TGCAGTGCTAGAGACGAAGCGGGGGGGCAAGAGACCCAGTACTTC